This T cell receptor (beta chain) was sequenced for a study of shared clonotypes between healthy human individuals. Study in general: The people who gave samples were two women and a few men aged 18 to 49.

Free of recent acute infections or vaccinations, the donors were healthy HIV-negative adults. This clone has just one count. This CDR3 has 16 amino acids. Germline CDR1 and CDR2: MDHEN and SYDVKM. After removal of 5 bases from V and 5 bases from J, the junction contained 8 bases not matched to a gene. Authors' processing steps: ImmunoSEQ junction-only sequences lacked quality scores, so their filtering differed. The repertoire was sequenced with immunoSEQ multiplex PCR; TCRdb's copy has only in-frame clones and lacks some. V and J calls and clone size follow that table, whereas D and trimming were derived from the DNA. Of about 530,000 clones in the sample, 75% to 80% were seen once.

This chain links TRBV28 with TRBJ2-5; TRBD2 aligns across 13 bases. This receptor was identified in a woman in her forties in good health. Some clones in this sample may be carry-over from other donors' samples. Sequencing was done on a sample of PBMCs. The CDR3 sequence is CASSRPGLAGTETQYF. The CDR3 coding sequence is TGTGCCAGCAGTCGCCCGGGACTAGCGGGAACGGAGACCCAGTACTTC.